The 29 T cell receptor beta chains reported below all come from one sample, sequenced in a study of T cell responses to AZD1222 COVID-19 vaccine. Sequencing used immunoSEQ multiplex PCR; TCRdb keeps in-frame clones, though not all of them. The sample holds around 180,000 clones, 80% to 90% seen once. The specimen comprised peripheral blood, sampled on day 0 of AZD1222 vaccination. The receptors were gathered from an adult in good health.

The chain joins TRBV18 to TRBJ2-1, with D hard to call. The CDR3 sequence is 14 residues long. The V and J ends lost 3 bases and 0 bases respectively, with 6 bases between them. Germline V lookup: CDR1 KGHSH, CDR2 LQKENI. CDR3 coding DNA: TGTGCCAGCTCACCGTCCGGCTCCTACAATGAGCAGTTCTTC. This translates into CASSPSGSYNEQFF.

The chain is built from TRBV7-2 and TRBJ1-2, with TRBD1 matching over 8 bases. This CDR3 spans 13 amino acids. V was clipped by 5 bases and J by 8 bases; unmatched bases: 7. The germline CDR1 and CDR2 sequences are SGHTA and FQGNSA. CDR3 region: CASSHDRGRGYTF. CDR3 bases: TGTGCCAGCAGCCACGACAGGGGTCGAGGCTACACCTTC. Supplemented by reference TRBV7-2 and TRBJ1-2, the full variable domain reads GAGVSQSPSNKVTEKGKDVELRCDPISGHTALYWYRQSLGQGLEFLIYFQGNSAPDKSGLPSDRFSAERTGGSVSTLTIQRTQQEDSAVYLCASSHDRGRGYTFGSGTRLTVV.

V and J are TRBV18 and TRBJ2-7; possibly TRBD1 for D (6 bases). The length of the CDR3 is 14 residues. The V gene's germline CDR1 is KGHSH and CDR2 LQKENI. Deletions cut 2 bases from V and 4 bases from J, with 12 bases between. CDR3 protein: CASSPLDSLYEQYF. In nucleotides, the CDR3 is TGTGCCAGCTCACCATTGGACAGTTTATACGAGCAGTACTTC.

The CDR3 sequence is CASSLASYEQYF. The CDR3, as DNA: TGTGCCAGCAGCTTGGCCTCTTACGAGCAGTACTTC. The gene calls are TRBV11-2 and TRBJ2-7; D is uncertain. The CDR3 has 12 residues. Trimming left V 3 bases short and J 4 bases short, with 7 bases between. Germline CDR1 reads SGHAT; CDR2 reads FQNNGV.

This chain links TRBV6-5 with TRBJ1-5; D not resolved. The germline gives CDR1 MNHEY, CDR2 SVGAGI. The V and J ends lost 6 bases and 3 bases respectively, with 12 bases between them. The CDR3 totals 14 residues. CDR3 amino acids: CASSSDTSNQPQHF. The CDR3 nucleotides read TGTGCCAGCAGCTCTGACACCTCCAATCAGCCCCAGCATTTT.

The CDR3 spells CASSERSDGYTF. Here the CDR3 DNA reads TGCGCCAGCAGCGAACGGTCCGATGGCTACACCTTC. This chain connects TRBV5-1 to TRBJ1-2; no reliable D call. There are 12 residues in the CDR3. V dropped 4 bases and J dropped 6 bases, with 10 bases sitting between them. From germline, CDR1 is SGHRS and CDR2 YFSETQ.

The chain is built from TRBV5-4 and TRBJ1-6; TRBD1 is a possible D gene (6 bases). The CDR3 is 16 residues long. With 3 bases removed from V and 4 bases from J, the gap between germline ends came to 14 bases. Germline V gene data show CDR1 as SGHNT and CDR2 as YYREEE (reference sequence). CDR3 nucleotides: TGTGCCAGCAGCTCCAAACAGGGAGGATATAATTCACCCCTCCACTTT. This gives the protein CASSSKQGGYNSPLHF.

The rearrangement joins TRBV18 to TRBJ1-5, with a weak D call TRBD1 (5 bases). Trimming removed 6 bases from V and 0 bases from J, with 9 bases in between. The CDR3 sequence is 14 residues long. Germline CDR1 KGHSH, CDR2 LQKENI. The CDR3 bases are TGTGCCAGCTCCGGACAACGTAGCAATCAGCCCCAGCATTTT. Its protein product is CASSGQRSNQPQHF.

J is TRBJ2-3 and V is TRBV19, with D uncertain. Germline CDR1 and CDR2: LNHDA and SQIVND (reference sequence). V dropped 1 base and J dropped 5 bases, with 10 bases sitting between them. The length of the CDR3 is 14 residues. The DNA for the CDR3 is TGTGCCAGTAGTATAGGGTCCAAGGGAGATACGCAGTATTTT. This sequence encodes CASSIGSKGDTQYF.

The chain joins TRBV11-2 to TRBJ2-5, with D perhaps TRBD1 (6 bases). The CDR3 has 14 amino acids. With 4 bases removed from V and 2 bases from J, the gap between germline ends came to 11 bases. Per the germline V gene, CDR1 is SGHAT and CDR2 is FQNNGV. The DNA of the CDR3 is TGTGCCAGCAGCTATGGACAGACACAAGAGACCCAGTACTTC. This encodes CASSYGQTQETQYF.

The J gene is TRBJ1-5, the V gene TRBV7-6, with D hard to call. With 9 bases removed from V and 6 bases from J, the gap between germline ends came to 15 bases. The CDR3 is 13 amino acids. In germline, CDR1 is SGHVS, CDR2 FNYEAQ. CDR3 DNA: TGTGCCAGGGAGGTGATTTGGGGTCAGCCCCAGCATTTT. It encodes CAREVIWGQPQHF. The full variable domain, in which reference TRBV7-6 and TRBJ1-5 provide the parts outside the CDR3, is GAGVSQSPRYKVTKRGQDVALRCDPISGHVSLYWYRQALGQGPEFLTYFNYEAQQDKSGLPNDRFSAERPEGSISTLTIQRTEQRDSAMYRCAREVIWGQPQHFGDGTRLSIL.

The J gene is TRBJ2-2, the V gene TRBV3-1 (or the pseudogene TRBV3-2), with D possibly TRBD2 on 6 matching bases. Looked up from germline, CDR1 is LGHDT and CDR2 is YNNKEL (reference sequence). The germline V and J ends were trimmed by 3 bases and 1 base, with 9 bases remaining between them. This CDR3 region has 15 residues. The CDR3 protein is CASSHLGGNTGELFF. In DNA, the CDR3 is TGTGCCAGCAGCCATCTCGGGGGGAACACCGGGGAGCTGTTTTTT.

This clone was seen only once. The chain carries TRBV28 and TRBJ2-2; TRBD1 is a possible D gene (5 bases). This CDR3 is built from 17 residues. Trimming took 3 bases from V and 7 from J, leaving 21 bases between them. The germline CDR1 and CDR2 sequences are MDHEN and SYDVKM. CDR3 DNA: TGTGCCAGCAGTTTGCCCCCCGCAGGGAAGATAGGCGGGGAGCTGTTTTTT. Translation gives CASSLPPAGKIGGELFF.

V and J are TRBV19 and TRBJ1-1; D is possibly TRBD1 (5 bases). Germline-derived CDR1 and CDR2 are LNHDA and SQIVND (reference sequence). This CDR3 has 13 residues. The V end was cut by 3 bases, the J end by 11 bases, with 16 bases between. CDR3 coding DNA: TGTGCCAGTAGTATCGGGGCCACCGCGGGCGCTTTCTTT. Encoded protein: CASSIGATAGAFF.

V usage is TRBV2 and J usage is TRBJ1-5; TRBD1 matches 7 bases. CDR1 and CDR2 (germline): SNHLY, FYNNEI. This CDR3 is built from 15 residues. With V trimmed by 2 bases and J by 4 bases, 5 bases remained unmatched. The CDR3 sequence is CASSERDSPNQPQHF. Here the CDR3 DNA reads TGTGCCAGCAGTGAAAGGGACAGCCCTAATCAGCCCCAGCATTTT.

CDR3: CATSSLPGPGSYGYTF. The DNA for the CDR3 is TGTGCCACCAGCAGCCTCCCGGGTCCGGGGTCCTATGGCTACACCTTC. The chain has TRBV15 and TRBJ1-2; D ambiguous. V lost 3 bases and J lost 4, with 18 bases in between. In germline, CDR1 is LNHNV, CDR2 YYDKDF (reference sequence). The CDR3 length is 16 residues.

The rearrangement joins TRBV7-2 to TRBJ2-1; D unclear. The V end lost 2 bases, the J end lost 0 bases, and 8 bases lay between the germline ends. CDR3 length: 15 amino acids. Per germline, CDR1 SGHTA and CDR2 FQGNSA. Here the CDR3 reads CASSLYHGSYNEQFF. In DNA, the CDR3 is TGTGCCAGCAGCTTATATCACGGCTCCTACAATGAGCAGTTCTTC.

The genes are TRBV25-1 and TRBJ1-5; 10 nucleotides match TRBD1. The CDR3 runs to 16 residues. V shed 1 base and J 3 bases; nucleotides not matched to a gene: 3. Per germline, CDR1 MGHDK and CDR2 SYGVNS. In nucleotides, the CDR3 is TGTGCCAGCAGTGAATTGGGACAGGGGAACAATCAGCCCCAGCATTTT. Translation: CASSELGQGNNQPQHF.

This clone was counted a single time. V gene TRBV30 combines with J gene TRBJ1-2, with D possibly being TRBD1 (5 bases). CDR1 and CDR2 (germline): GTSNPN, SVGIG (reference sequence). Trimming cost V 2 bases and J 7 bases, with 14 bases left between them. This CDR3 region has 13 residues. As DNA, the CDR3 is TGTGCCTGGAGTCCCGGACAATTGGTTGGCTACACCTTC. This translates into CAWSPGQLVGYTF.

J is TRBJ1-1 and V is TRBV5-1, with D possibly matching TRBD1 (5 bases). Deletions cut 2 bases from V and 8 bases from J, with 22 bases between. The germline V gene encodes CDR1 SGHRS and CDR2 YFSETQ. This CDR3 has 16 residues. The CDR3 spells CASSFGQSGTGDEAFF. CDR3 nucleotides: TGCGCCAGCAGCTTCGGGCAGTCCGGGACGGGGGACGAAGCTTTCTTT.

This chain uses TRBV24-1 with TRBJ2-1; D not resolved. Germline V gene lookup returns CDR1 KGHDR and CDR2 SFDVKD. This CDR3 contains 15 residues. Trimming left V 2 bases short and J 3 bases short, with 10 bases between. As DNA, the CDR3 is TGTGCCACCAGTGATTCCGCCCCGGTCTACAATGAGCAGTTCTTC. It yields the protein CATSDSAPVYNEQFF.

This clone has a single count. The chain joins TRBV10-3 to TRBJ2-1; TRBD2 matches 10 bases. CDR1 and CDR2 (germline): ENHRY, SYGVKD. V dropped 6 bases and J dropped 7; count of bases not matched to a gene: 9. CDR3 length: 15 residues. The CDR3 here is CAIRPLAGLRNEQFF. Written as DNA, the CDR3 is TGTGCCATCAGACCACTAGCGGGACTAAGAAATGAGCAGTTCTTC.

In regard to this clone: This sequence may be a read error, since a much larger clone differs from it by one base. This sequence joins TRBV12-3 or TRBV12-4 and TRBJ1-1; possibly TRBD1 for D (6 bases). The CDR3 covers 13 residues. The V end was cut by 5 bases, the J end by 0 bases, with 7 bases between. CDR3 DNA: TGTGCCAGCAGTCGACAGGTGAACACTGAAGCTTTCTTT. Translation gives CASSRQVNTEAFF.

The chain recombines TRBV21-1 with TRBJ1-2. TRBV21-1 is an annotated pseudogene. The CDR3 runs 15 residues. This CDR3 reads CASSPKRGWCYGYTF. In DNA, the CDR3 is TGTGCCAGCAGCCCAAAGAGGGGCTGGTGCTATGGCTACACCTTC.

A few counts support this clone. The rearrangement links TRBV6-1 to TRBJ1-2, with D tentatively TRBD1 (5 bases). There are 15 residues in the CDR3. The germline CDR1 and CDR2 sequences are MNHNS and SASEGT. Deletions cut 1 base from V and 3 bases from J, with 12 bases between. Here the CDR3 reads CASSEVGGGDYGYTF. The CDR3 nucleotides read TGTGCCAGCAGTGAAGTTGGCGGGGGGGACTATGGCTACACCTTC.

The chain recombines TRBV6-2 or TRBV6-3 with TRBJ2-7; 9 bases are shared with TRBD2. CDR3 length: 16 residues. After removal of 4 bases from V and 0 bases from J, the junction contained 7 bases not matched to a gene. CDR1 and CDR2 from the germline V gene are MNHEY and SVGEGT. CDR3 bases: TGTGCCAGCAGTTTTCTAGCGGGGATCAGCTCCTACGAGCAGTACTTC. It codes for CASSFLAGISSYEQYF.

V usage is TRBV19 and J usage is TRBJ1-5; 9 positions match TRBD1. CDR3 length: 15 amino acids. In germline, CDR1 is LNHDA, CDR2 SQIVND (reference sequence). The V and J ends lost 7 bases and 2 bases, in that order; junction bases with no gene match: 6. CDR3 protein: CASTLTGGGNQPQHF. CDR3 nucleotide sequence: TGTGCCAGTACTCTCACAGGGGGCGGCAATCAGCCCCAGCATTTT.

The rearrangement uses TRBV5-1 and TRBJ2-2, with D perhaps matching TRBD1 (6 bases). This CDR3 is built from 16 residues. The ends were cut back, 0 bases at V and 3 bases at J, with 12 bases in the middle. Looked up from germline, CDR1 is SGHRS and CDR2 is YFSETQ. The CDR3 region is CASSLGFNRDTGELFF. As DNA, the CDR3 is TGCGCCAGCAGCTTGGGTTTTAACAGGGACACCGGGGAGCTGTTTTTT.

This clone was detected a few times. The V gene is TRBV7-9, the J gene TRBJ2-7; maybe TRBD1 (5 bases). V was clipped by 5 bases and J by 7 bases, with 18 bases between them. Per the germline V gene, CDR1 is SEHNR and CDR2 is FQNEAQ (reference sequence). The CDR3 is 14 residues long. The CDR3 loop is CASSETRRVWEQYF. Written as DNA, the CDR3 is TGTGCCAGCAGCGAGACCCGCAGGGTTTGGGAGCAGTACTTC.